Each of the 30 T cell receptor beta chains below was sequenced from the same sample in a study of CD8+CD57+ T cells in acquired aplastic anemia. TCR beta VDJ and CDR3 profiling used genomic DNA as template. TCRdb itself ran the reads through MiXCR, one entry per CDR3 protein. The table shows about 180,000 distinct CDR3 sequences, with 48% occurring only once. Those patients picked for sequencing had displayed CD8+CD57+ cell expansion on flow cytometry. Sequenced input: sorted CD4+, CD8+, or CD8+CD57+ T cells (not recorded which) from PBMCs. Receptors were obtained from a human donor with aplastic anemia.

As for this clonotype: A much larger clone differs by one base, so this may be a read error. Since the CDR3 does not end with the conserved phenylalanine or tryptophan, this likely comes from a read error. The V gene is TRBV12-3 or TRBV12-4, the J gene TRBJ1-1; no reliable D call. CDR3 length equals 11 residues. The ends were cut back, 4 bases at V and 6 bases at J, with 6 bases in the middle. CDR3 amino acids: CASSSLSEAFC. CDR3 bases: TGTGCCAGCAGTTCATTATCTGAAGCTTTCTGT.

A word on this clonotype: A read error may produce the germline difference seen at one junction end. The chain is built from TRBV10-3 and TRBJ1-5, with D unclear. CDR3 length: 15 amino acids. Germline CDR1 and CDR2: ENHRY and SYGVKD. The CDR3 spells CANSPQRISNQPQHF. As DNA, the CDR3 is TGTGCCAACAGTCCTCAGAGAATTAGCAATCAGCCCCAGCATTTT.

This sequence joins TRBV18 and TRBJ2-5; 12 bases agree with TRBD2. Per germline, CDR1 KGHSH and CDR2 LQKENI. The CDR3 spans 15 residues. J gave up 5 bases and V 3 bases, and 4 bases lay outside the gene matches. The CDR3 is CASSPTSGGTETQYF. CDR3 nucleotides: TGTGCCAGCTCACCCACTAGCGGGGGGACGGAGACCCAGTACTTC. The whole variable domain, remainder taken from reference TRBV18 and TRBJ2-5, is NAGVMQNPRHLVRRRGQEARLRCSPMKGHSHVYWYRQLPEEGLKFMVYLQKENIIDESGMPKERFSAEFPKEGPSILRIQQVVRGDSAAYFCASSPTSGGTETQYFGPGTRLLVL.

Turning to this clonotype: One end of the junction does not line up with germline, which may come from a read error. The V gene is TRBV5-1, the J gene TRBJ2-1, with D perhaps matching TRBD1 (7 bases). Germline V lookup: CDR1 SGHRS, CDR2 YFSETQ. The CDR3 length is 17 residues. The CDR3 sequence is CASSYIPQGGSYNQQFF. The CDR3 bases are TGCGCCAGCAGCTACATACCCCAGGGGGGCTCCTACAATCAGCAGTTCTTC.

This rearrangement joins TRBV25-1 to TRBJ2-5, with 13 bases matching TRBD2. CDR3 length equals 16 residues. Germline assignment: CDR1 MGHDK and CDR2 SYGVNS. V lost 4 bases and J lost 4; bases outside the gene matches: 6. CDR3 bases: TGTGCCAGCAGTGCATCGACTAGCGGGGGGAGAGAGACCCAGTACTTC. This gives the protein CASSASTSGGRETQYF.

V usage is TRBV2 and J usage is TRBJ2-3; a possible D gene is TRBD1 (6 bases). Germline V lookup: CDR1 SNHLY, CDR2 FYNNEI. The CDR3 is 14 amino acids. V dropped 4 bases and J dropped 4 bases, with 12 bases sitting between them. This CDR3 reads CASSGADSPDTQYF. The CDR3 DNA sequence: TGTGCCAGCAGTGGAGCGGACAGCCCAGATACGCAGTATTTT. Together with reference TRBV2 and TRBJ2-3, the CDR3 gives the full variable domain: EPEVTQTPSHQVTQMGQEVILRCVPISNHLYFYWYRQILGQKVEFLVSFYNNEISEKSEIFDDQFSVERPDGSNFTLKIRSTKLEDSAMYFCASSGADSPDTQYFGPGTRLTVL.

In the case of this clonotype: The junction does not match germline at one end; this may be a read error. The chain employs TRBV29-1 and TRBJ1-4; 9 bases line up with TRBD1. Looked up from germline, CDR1 is SQVTM and CDR2 is ANQGSEA. The CDR3 consists of 12 residues. CDR3 sequence (DNA): TGCAGCGTTGGGGTATCCCGGGACAGGGTAGTATTT. It specifies CSVGVSRDRVVF.

This clonotype was detected many times. The chain uses TRBV20-1 and TRBJ2-1; TRBD2 is a possible D gene (5 bases). The V and J ends lost 4 bases and 5 bases respectively, with 21 bases between them. This CDR3 contains 16 residues. Germline V gives CDR1 DFQATT, CDR2 SNEGSKA (reference sequence). The DNA of the CDR3 is TGCAGTGCTAATGGGCGGGCCCAACCCCTTCACAATGAGCAGTTCTTC. Protein sequence: CSANGRAQPLHNEQFF.

CDR3 amino acids: CASSLTGFAKNIQYF. The CDR3 nucleotides read TGTGCCAGCAGTCTGACAGGTTTTGCCAAAAACATTCAGTACTTC. V and J are TRBV3-1 and TRBJ2-4, with D possibly being TRBD1 (6 bases). With 6 bases removed from V and 1 base from J, the gap between germline ends came to 13 bases. The CDR3 is 15 amino acids. The V gene's germline CDR1 is LGHDT and CDR2 YNNKEL (reference sequence).

Concerning this clonotype: One base away lies a much larger clone, so this may be a sequencing read error. The chain links TRBV30 to TRBJ2-5; unclear D gene. The CDR3 contains 11 residues. V shed 0 bases and J shed 4 bases, with 3 bases lying between them. Germline values: CDR1 GTSNPN, CDR2 SVGIG (reference sequence). CDR3 in amino acids: CAWSVRETQYF. CDR3 nucleotide sequence: TGTGCCTGGAGTGTACGAGAGACCCAGTACTTC. Drawing the rest from reference TRBV30 and TRBJ2-5, the complete variable domain is SQTIHQWPATLVQPVGSPLSLECTVEGTSNPNLYWYRQAAGRGLQLLFYSVGIGQISSEVPQNLSASRPQDRQFILSSKKLLLSDSGFYLCAWSVRETQYFGPGTRLLVL.

In its sample, this clonotype was seen a few times. This chain links TRBV19 with TRBJ2-5, with 7 nucleotides matching TRBD1. This CDR3 contains 15 residues. Germline CDR1 is LNHDA and CDR2 is SQIVND (reference sequence). V lost 5 bases, J lost 5 bases, and 11 bases stayed unmatched. Written as DNA, the CDR3 is TGTGCCAGTAGTGTTCCCACAGGGGCGAGTGAGACCCAGTACTTC. It codes for CASSVPTGASETQYF. Full variable domain (rest looked up from reference TRBV19 and TRBJ2-5): DGGITQSPKYLFRKEGQNVTLSCEQNLNHDAMYWYRQDPGQGLRLIYYSQIVNDFQKGDIAEGYSVSREKKESFPLTVTSAQKNPTAFYLCASSVPTGASETQYFGPGTRLLVL.

The J gene is TRBJ2-7, the V gene TRBV20-1; 15 nucleotides match TRBD2. From germline, CDR1 is DFQATT and CDR2 SNEGSKA (reference sequence). CDR3 length: 16 residues. J was trimmed by 5 bases and V by 6 bases; bases with no gene match: 11. The CDR3 nucleotides are TGCAGTGCCCACGGACTAGCGGGAGGGGTTGACAACGAGCAGTACTTC. As protein: CSAHGLAGGVDNEQYF.

The rearrangement joins TRBV29-1 to TRBJ2-2, with TRBD1 matching over 9 bases. The CDR3 runs to 14 residues. Per germline, CDR1 SQVTM and CDR2 ANQGSEA. V shed 7 bases and J 2 bases; nucleotides not matched to a gene: 5. The CDR3 sequence is CSAGGQGNTGELFF. The CDR3 DNA sequence: TGCAGCGCTGGGGGACAGGGAAACACCGGGGAGCTGTTTTTT.

This clonotype was recorded at least ten times. This chain uses TRBV14 with TRBJ1-2; TRBD1 aligns across 7 bases. Germline trimming cut 4 bases from V and 8 bases from J; bases unmatched to any gene: 13. From germline, CDR1 is SGHDN and CDR2 FVKESK. The length of the CDR3 is 15 residues. CDR3 DNA: TGTGCCAGCAGCCCTAGAACCGGGACAGCGGCCGGCTACACCTTC. Its protein is CASSPRTGTAAGYTF.

Comment on this clonotype: Without the conserved terminal phenylalanine or tryptophan, this CDR3 likely stems from a read error. V is TRBV2 and J is TRBJ2-5; 16 bases are a match to TRBD2. This CDR3 is built from 16 residues. Germline values: CDR1 SNHLY, CDR2 FYNNEI. Losses at the gene ends were 4 bases for V and 7 bases for J; bases not matched to a gene: 6. The CDR3: CASSGGTSGRAGTQYS. CDR3 coding DNA: TGTGCCAGCAGTGGTGGGACTAGCGGGAGGGCCGGGACCCAGTACTCC.

This clonotype was detected a few times. The gene calls are TRBV18 and TRBJ1-1; D gene uncertain. The CDR3 runs 14 residues. The germline V gene has CDR1 KGHSH and CDR2 LQKENI. The V and J ends lost 6 bases and 0 bases respectively, with 11 bases between them. The CDR3 spells CASSRNRLNTEAFF. The CDR3 DNA is TGTGCCAGCTCCCGGAACAGATTGAACACTGAAGCTTTCTTT.

The chain combines TRBV7-2 with TRBJ1-5; D gene unclear. Deletions cut 1 base from V and 9 bases from J, with 7 bases between. This CDR3 comprises 12 residues. Germline CDR1 is SGHTA and CDR2 is FQGNSA. The CDR3 spells CASSLGGRPQHF. CDR3 bases: TGTGCCAGCAGCTTAGGAGGACGGCCCCAGCATTTT.

This clonotype has ten or more counts. V usage is TRBV14 and J usage is TRBJ2-5; D possibly corresponds to TRBD1 (6 bases). Germline assignment: CDR1 SGHDN and CDR2 FVKESK. The CDR3 covers 16 residues. V was cut by 1 base and J by 4 bases, with 16 bases left in between. The DNA of the CDR3 is TGTGCCAGCAGCCAAGGGGACAAAGCCTTCGGAGAGACCCAGTACTTC. Its protein product is CASSQGDKAFGETQYF.

This clonotype was observed a handful of times. The chain uses TRBV27 and TRBJ2-1; 15 positions match TRBD2. Germline V gives CDR1 MNHEY, CDR2 SMNVEV (reference sequence). CDR3 length: 18 residues. Unmatched junction bases numbered 7, after V lost 6 bases and J lost 1 base. CDR3 bases: TGTGCCAGCAGCCGCGGACTAGCGGGGGGGTTATCCTACAATGAGCAGTTCTTC. It specifies CASSRGLAGGLSYNEQFF.

This clonotype was observed at least ten times. The rearrangement links TRBV24-1 to TRBJ1-2, with TRBD1 identical over 12 bases. Germline values: CDR1 KGHDR, CDR2 SFDVKD. The CDR3 runs 15 residues. V was clipped by 3 bases and J by 4 bases; unmatched bases: 2. CDR3 nucleotide sequence: TGTGCCACCAGTGATCGGGACAGGGGGCCCTATGGCTACACCTTC. Encoded protein: CATSDRDRGPYGYTF.

A few counts support this clonotype. V and J are TRBV19 and TRBJ1-1; 10 nucleotides align to TRBD1. CDR1 and CDR2 from the germline V gene are LNHDA and SQIVND (reference sequence). This CDR3 is 13 amino acids long. V lost 6 bases to trimming and J lost 5 bases; unmatched junction nucleotides: 3. The CDR3 DNA reads as TGTGCCAGTAGGGACAGGGGGGGGACTGAAGCTTTCTTT. Protein sequence: CASRDRGGTEAFF.

V usage is TRBV11-1 and J usage is TRBJ2-3; the D gene is possibly TRBD1 (5 bases). The CDR3 runs to 15 residues. Germline V gene data show CDR1 as SGHAT and CDR2 as FQDESV (reference sequence). V was cut by 1 base and J by 3 bases, with 11 bases left in between. In DNA form, the CDR3 reads TGTGCCAGCAGCTTAGTTGGCCAGGGTACAGATACGCAGTATTTT. Residues: CASSLVGQGTDTQYF.

Only a few counts were recorded for this clonotype. This chain uses TRBV19 with TRBJ2-1; a weak D match, TRBD2 (5 bases). The CDR3 is 15 residues long. From germline, CDR1 is LNHDA and CDR2 SQIVND (reference sequence). V gave up 2 bases and J gave up 4 bases, with 12 bases separating them. CDR3 sequence reads: CASSISSSAYNEQFF. In DNA, the CDR3 is TGTGCCAGTAGTATATCGAGTAGCGCGTACAATGAGCAGTTCTTC.

This clonotype was seen more than once but under ten times. The genes are TRBV2 and TRBJ2-2; D is uncertain. Trimming pared 3 bases from V and 0 bases from J, leaving 8 bases between. CDR1 and CDR2 from the germline V gene are SNHLY and FYNNEI. The CDR3 totals 15 residues. The CDR3 sequence is CASSDRHSNTGELFF. CDR3 DNA sequence: TGTGCCAGCAGTGACAGACACTCGAACACCGGGGAGCTGTTTTTT.

The V call is TRBV20-1, the J call TRBJ1-2, with TRBD1 matching 7 bases. This CDR3 region has 13 residues. CDR1 DFQATT and CDR2 SNEGSKA come from the germline V gene (reference sequence). Trimming at V came to 1 base and at J to 8 bases, leaving 7 bases not matched to a gene. The DNA for the CDR3 is TGCAGTGCTAGAGCCCCAGGGGGTATAGGCTACACCTTC. Translating gives CSARAPGGIGYTF.

This clonotype has at least ten counts. The chain has TRBV7-9 and TRBJ2-7, with D unresolved. CDR3 length: 11 residues. Germline V gene lookup returns CDR1 SEHNR and CDR2 FQNEAQ (reference sequence). Between the trimmed V and J ends, which lost 9 bases and 4 bases, there was a span of 10 bases. CDR3 nucleotide sequence: TGTGCCAGTTCGTCGCTTTACGAGCAGTACTTC. It codes for CASSSLYEQYF.

This chain joins TRBV10-3 and TRBJ2-7; 9 bases match TRBD1. Losses at the gene ends were 7 bases for V and 6 bases for J; bases not matched to a gene: 10. The CDR3 has 14 amino acids. CDR1 ENHRY and CDR2 SYGVKD come from the germline V gene. CDR3 in amino acids: CAITKGQGGLEQYF. The CDR3, as DNA: TGTGCCATCACCAAGGGACAGGGAGGCCTCGAGCAGTACTTC.

The rearrangement links TRBV2 to TRBJ1-5; 7 bases fit TRBD1. V trimming: 6 bases; J trimming: 4 bases; junction bases outside the gene matches: 6. The CDR3 extends over 14 amino acids. Germline CDR1 SNHLY, CDR2 FYNNEI. CDR3 loop: CASRAGTANQPQHF. CDR3 sequence (DNA): TGTGCCAGCAGAGCCGGGACAGCAAATCAGCCCCAGCATTTT.

This clonotype has a count of ten or more. The genes are TRBV20-1 and TRBJ1-2, with 7 positions matching TRBD1. Germline CDR1 and CDR2: DFQATT and SNEGSKA (reference sequence). After removal of 3 bases from V and 13 bases from J, the junction contained 8 bases not matched to a gene. The CDR3 is made up of 11 amino acids. CDR3 sequence (DNA): TGCAGTGCTAGGGATAACAGGGGATCCACCTTC. It is translated as CSARDNRGSTF.

The sample holds a few counts of this clonotype. The V and J genes are TRBV7-8 and TRBJ2-5; D is perhaps TRBD1 or TRBD2 (6 bases each). The CDR3 is made up of 15 amino acids. V dropped 1 base and J dropped 4 bases, with 13 bases sitting between them. From germline, CDR1 is SGHVS and CDR2 FQNEAQ. Written as DNA, the CDR3 is TGTGCCAGCAGCTTAGACAGGGAGGTCGGAGAGACCCAGTACTTC. It translates to CASSLDREVGETQYF.